The clone carrying this T cell receptor (beta chain) has a handful of counts. Its antigen is as yet unknown. From RNA transcripts, TCR beta CDR3 regions were amplified. Initially, a first-round RT-PCR of the TCR CDR3 employed the HTBI primer set. TCRdb reprocessed the multiplex PCR reads with MiXCR, giving one entry per CDR3 protein. The table lists approximately 610,000 distinct CDR3 sequences, 16% of them singletons. These data belong to a study of T cells in Graves' hyperthyroidism and ophthalmopathy. The study's findings and limits: Blood also held most thyroid clonotypes expanded beyond 0.001. Model-based prediction identified ophthalmopathy a median about 7 months prior to its onset. Ophthalmopathy and stable hyperthyroidism were told apart by a 13 V-J model.

Germline V gene sequence: CDR1 SGHRS, CDR2 YFSETQ. CDR3 length: 13 residues. V shed 4 bases, J shed 5 bases, and the junction held 4 bases outside the gene matches. It was uncontrolled infection, other autoimmune disease, pregnancy or lactation that excluded patients. The source is a woman aged 18-29 years with Graves' hyperthyroidism. The sample was blood. The chain links TRBV5-1 to TRBJ2-5, with TRBD1 matching 8 bases. The CDR3 DNA reads TGCGCCAGCAGCAGACAGGGGTTGGAGACCCAGTACTTC. It is translated as CASSRQGLETQYF.